This section outlines one T cell receptor beta chain sequence together with its context. The target antigen is unknown. These data belong to a study of human T cells and chemical hapten exposure. Study overall: Patches that contained 0.01% DPC were applied to the upper back and read at 6 days.

Study findings and constraints: Relative to controls, expanded TCRs formed significantly more large CDR3 similarity clusters.

As for time point: pre-sensitization, week 0. Described treatment: therapeutic diphenylcyclopropenone sensitization with weekly scalp DPC. TCRdb passed the RACE reads through MiXCR, listing each CDR3 protein once. The table shows some 74,000 distinct CDR3 sequences, with around 13% occurring only once. Sequences were derived from whole blood, sampled in connection with sensitization to the hapten diphenylcyclopropenone (DPC). The clonotype was recovered from a woman in her 50s with alopecia areata. Some clones in this sample may be carry-over from other donors' samples.

CDR3: CASSLTFSPKNSPLHF. CDR3 in DNA: TGTGCCAGCAGCTTAACATTCTCGCCAAAAAATTCACCCCTCCACTTT. The chain links TRBV7-2 to TRBJ1-6, with unresolved D. From germline, CDR1 is SGHTA and CDR2 FQGNSA. The CDR3 sequence is 16 residues long. V lost 2 bases and J lost 7, with 15 bases in between.